The rows below give T cell receptor beta chains drawn from one sample of a study of regulatory T cells in long-lasting Graves disease. TCRdb independently ran MiXCR on the multiplex PCR reads; one entry per CDR3 protein. The sample has a few hundred thousand distinct CDR3 sequences; about an eighth are singletons. The data also belong to a second study, concerning T cells in Graves' hyperthyroidism and ophthalmopathy.

Sequencing used peripheral blood mononuclear cells (PBMCs), obtained at new diagnosis, from a patient treated with antithyroid drugs. The receptors originated from a woman under 30 with Graves disease. CDR3s include the opening cysteine and the closing phenylalanine or tryptophan. Each record gives: clone size, D gene, V gene, J gene, CDR3 protein, CDR3 DNA. A D gene is named only where the DNA matches it firmly. Only some rows state a clone size, as once, few, many or a class for expanded clones.

few	TRBD2	TRBV7-9	TRBJ2-2	CASSHQTSYTGELFF	TGTGCCAGCAGCCATCAGACTAGCTACACCGGGGAGCTGTTTTTT
NA	TRBD2	TRBV20-1	TRBJ2-3	CSATPIPGLADISTDTQYF	TGCAGTGCTACACCAATTCCGGGACTAGCGGATATTAGCACAGATACGCAGTATTTT
NA	NA	TRBV27	TRBJ1-6	CASSQGVLNSPLHF	TGTGCCAGCAGTCAGGGTGTATTGAATTCACCCCTCCACTTT
few	TRBD2	TRBV2	TRBJ2-1	CASRMTSGRDDEQFF	TGTGCCAGCCGAATGACTAGCGGGAGAGATGATGAGCAGTTCTTC
many	NA	TRBV3-1	TRBJ2-1	CASSQEMGSYNEQFF	TGTGCCAGCAGCCAAGAAATGGGCAGTTACAATGAGCAGTTCTTC
many	TRBD2	TRBV28	TRBJ2-2	CASSSYGGGNTGELFF	TGTGCCAGCAGTTCGTACGGCGGGGGGAACACCGGGGAGCTGTTTTTT
NA	TRBD1	TRBV10-3	TRBJ1-4	CAISDLGTGTQKLFF	TGTGCCATCAGTGATCTCGGGACAGGAACCCAAAAACTGTTTTTT
many	NA	TRBV7-9	TRBJ1-2	CASIPTLGYGYTF	TGTGCCAGCATCCCCACTTTGGGCTATGGCTACACCTTC
NA	TRBD2	TRBV6-2/TRBV6-3	TRBJ2-2	CATPLERGFFNTGELFF	TGTGCCACCCCGTTGGAGCGGGGTTTCTTTAACACCGGGGAGCTGTTTTTT
many	NA	TRBV4-3	TRBJ1-1	CASSRSPQNTEAFF	TGCGCCAGCAGCCGATCCCCACAGAACACTGAAGCTTTCTTT
many	NA	TRBV30	TRBJ2-5	CAWSYSGTGGRETQYF	TGTGCCTGGAGTTATAGTGGGACCGGGGGACGAGAGACCCAGTACTTC
NA	TRBD1	TRBV4-1	TRBJ1-5	CASSDPGQGVQPQHF	TGCGCCAGCAGCGATCCAGGACAGGGAGTTCAGCCCCAGCATTTT
many	TRBD1	TRBV7-2	TRBJ2-4	CASSLFSGGQGSIQYF	TGTGCCAGCAGCTTATTCTCAGGAGGACAGGGTAGCATTCAGTACTTC
NA	NA	TRBV5-1	TRBJ1-1	CASSPELVPNTEAFF	TGCGCCAGCAGCCCCGAATTGGTTCCGAACACTGAAGCTTTCTTT
many	TRBD1	TRBV29-1	TRBJ1-3	CSVETGGGGNTIYF	TGCAGCGTTGAGACAGGGGGCGGTGGAAACACCATATATTTT
many	NA	TRBV12-3/TRBV12-4	TRBJ2-7	CASRGNGEQYF	TGTGCCAGCAGAGGGAACGGCGAGCAGTACTTC
NA	NA	TRBV4-1	TRBJ2-7	CASSQDRGFSYEQYF	TGCGCCAGCAGCCAAGATCGGGGGTTCTCCTACGAGCAGTACTTC
few	TRBD1	TRBV2	TRBJ1-6	CASSEIGTGGINSYNSPLHF	TGTGCCAGCAGTGAAATTGGGACAGGGGGCATCAATTCCTATAATTCACCCCTCCACTTT
many	TRBD2	TRBV5-1	TRBJ2-1	CASSLDETSGGQFF	TGCGCCAGCAGCTTGGACGAGACTAGCGGTGGGCAGTTCTTC
many	TRBD1	TRBV27	TRBJ1-2	CASSLQGAPGYTF	TGTGCCAGCAGCCTACAGGGGGCGCCTGGCTACACCTTC
many	NA	TRBV5-1	TRBJ2-2	CASSSLTGNTGELFF	TGCGCCAGCAGCTCCCTGACGGGAAACACCGGGGAGCTGTTTTTT
many	TRBD2	TRBV5-1	TRBJ2-7	CASSLALGLAGAFYEQYF	TGCGCCAGCAGCTTGGCCTTAGGGCTAGCGGGAGCGTTTTACGAGCAGTACTTC
NA	TRBD2	TRBV20-1	TRBJ2-3	CSARAAGGRGTDTQYF	TGCAGTGCTAGGGCTGCTGGCGGGAGGGGCACAGATACGCAGTATTTT
many	TRBD2	TRBV30	TRBJ2-1	CAWSPLRGTSGRRSYNEQFF	TGTGCCTGGAGTCCCCTCAGGGGGACTAGCGGGAGGAGGTCCTACAATGAGCAGTTCTTC
many	TRBD2	TRBV7-6	TRBJ2-3	CASSFGTSGTDTQYF	TGTGCCAGCAGCTTCGGGACTAGCGGGACAGATACGCAGTATTTT
many	NA	TRBV28	TRBJ2-3	CASSAEKSLTDTQYF	TGTGCCAGCAGTGCGGAAAAATCATTGACAGATACGCAGTATTTT
NA	NA	TRBV7-3	TRBJ2-3	CASSNPRDTGMDTQYF	TGTGCCAGCAGCAACCCCCGGGACACGGGTATGGATACGCAGTATTTT
many	NA	TRBV28	TRBJ2-5	CASLGLQETQYF	TGTGCCAGCCTAGGCCTTCAAGAGACCCAGTACTTC
few	NA	TRBV3-1	TRBJ2-6	CASSQATNYRDRFSGANVLTF	TGTGCCAGCAGCCAAGCCACCAATTACAGGGACCGATTCTCTGGGGCCAACGTCCTGACTTTC
few	TRBD2	TRBV7-2	TRBJ2-1	CASSQESAAGLSYNEQFF	TGCGCCAGCAGCCAAGAATCCGCAGCGGGGCTATCCTACAATGAGCAGTTCTTC
many	NA	TRBV6-1	TRBJ1-2	CASHGSDINYGYTF	TGTGCCAGTCACGGTTCAGACATCAACTATGGCTACACCTTC
few	TRBD2	TRBV28	TRBJ2-2	CASSPVAGANTGELFF	TGTGCCAGCAGTCCGGTAGCGGGGGCGAACACCGGGGAGCTGTTTTTT
many	NA	TRBV28	TRBJ1-1	CASSGPDTEAFF	TGTGCCAGCAGTGGGCCGGACACTGAAGCTTTCTTT
many	TRBD1	TRBV7-2	TRBJ1-2	CASILSGGIGYGYTF	TGTGCCAGCATATTATCAGGGGGCATCGGCTATGGCTACACCTTC
NA	TRBD1	TRBV27	TRBJ1-2	CASSNGQGGGYTF	TGTGCCAGCAGTAACGGACAGGGAGGTGGCTACACCTTC
many	TRBD1	TRBV6-5	TRBJ1-5	CASSWGTDSNQPQHF	TGTGCCAGCAGTTGGGGGACAGATAGCAATCAGCCCCAGCATTTT
NA	NA	TRBV6-1	TRBJ2-7	CASGTETYEQYF	TGTGCCAGCGGGACGGAGACCTACGAGCAGTACTTC
many	NA	TRBV5-4	TRBJ2-1	CASSLEFPGAGEQFF	TGTGCCAGCAGCTTGGAGTTTCCGGGGGCTGGTGAGCAGTTCTTC
many	NA	TRBV7-9	TRBJ1-4	CASSPTGTEKLFF	TGTGCCAGCAGCCCCACAGGGACTGAAAAACTGTTTTTT
NA	TRBD2	TRBV27	TRBJ2-3	CASSFNTDLAGSPDTQYF	TGTGCCAGCAGTTTTAATACCGATCTAGCGGGATCCCCAGATACGCAGTATTTT
many	NA	TRBV13	TRBJ2-5	CASSLGRGGETQYF	TGTGCCAGCAGCCTGGGCCGCGGAGGAGAGACCCAGTACTTC
many	NA	TRBV10-3	TRBJ1-3	CAISDPGTGNTIYF	TGTGCCATCAGTGATCCAGGGACTGGAAACACCATATATTTT
many	NA	TRBV28	TRBJ1-5	CASSLPPGNQPQHF	TGTGCCAGCAGTTTGCCTCCGGGAAATCAGCCCCAGCATTTT
many	NA	TRBV7-9	TRBJ2-3	CASSFPRAGDTQYF	TGTGCCAGCAGCTTCCCGCGGGCTGGAGATACGCAGTATTTT
many	NA	TRBV30	TRBJ1-1	CAWSWYTEAFF	TGTGCCTGGAGTTGGTACACTGAAGCTTTCTTT
many	NA	TRBV5-1	TRBJ1-3	CASSLGPVGRMSGNTIYF	TGCGCCAGCAGCTTGGGACCAGTGGGCAGAATGTCTGGAAACACCATATATTTT
NA	NA	TRBV15	TRBJ1-4	CATSRDRNEKLFF	TGTGCCACCAGCAGAGACAGGAATGAAAAACTGTTTTTT
NA	NA	TRBV5-1	TRBJ1-4	CASSAGTRPTNEKLFF	TGCGCCAGCAGCGCAGGGACTCGACCAACTAATGAAAAACTGTTTTTT
many	NA	TRBV7-2	TRBJ1-3	CASSLGAGNTIYF	TGTGCCAGCAGCTTAGGTGCAGGAAACACCATATATTTT
many	NA	TRBV15	TRBJ1-1	CATSTLGQLNTEAFF	TGTGCCACCAGCACCCTGGGACAACTGAACACTGAAGCTTTCTTT
NA	NA	TRBV7-3	TRBJ1-1	CASSRQRDTEAFF	TGTGCCAGCAGTCGACAGAGGGACACTGAAGCTTTCTTT
few	TRBD2	TRBV6-2/TRBV6-3	TRBJ2-3	CASSYPSQAGEADTQYF	TGTGCCAGCAGTTACCCCTCCCAGGCGGGAGAGGCAGATACGCAGTATTTT
few	NA	TRBV25-1	TRBJ1-2	CASSSYYGYTF	TGTGCCAGCAGTTCCTACTATGGCTACACCTTC
few	NA	TRBV6-2/TRBV6-3	TRBJ1-3	CASIYRVGGNTIYF	TGTGCCAGCATCTACAGGGTGGGCGGAAACACCATATATTTT